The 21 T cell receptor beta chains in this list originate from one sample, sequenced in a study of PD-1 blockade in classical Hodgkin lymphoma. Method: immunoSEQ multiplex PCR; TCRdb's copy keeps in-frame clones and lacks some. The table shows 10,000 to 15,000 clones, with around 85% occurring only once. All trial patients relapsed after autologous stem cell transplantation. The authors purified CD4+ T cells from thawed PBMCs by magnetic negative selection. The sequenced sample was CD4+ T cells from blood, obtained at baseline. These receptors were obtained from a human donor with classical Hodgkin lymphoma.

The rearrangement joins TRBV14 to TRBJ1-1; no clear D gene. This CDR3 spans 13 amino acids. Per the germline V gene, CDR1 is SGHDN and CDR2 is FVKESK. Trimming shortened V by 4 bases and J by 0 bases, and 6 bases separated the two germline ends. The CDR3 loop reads CASSLNVNTEAFF. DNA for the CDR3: TGTGCCAGCAGCCTTAACGTGAACACTGAAGCTTTCTTT.

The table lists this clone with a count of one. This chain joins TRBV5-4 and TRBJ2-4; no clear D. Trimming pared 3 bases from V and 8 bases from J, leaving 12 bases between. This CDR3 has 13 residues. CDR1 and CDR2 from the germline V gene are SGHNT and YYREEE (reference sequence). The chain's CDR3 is CASSSGPRDIQYF. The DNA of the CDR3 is TGTGCCAGCAGCTCCGGGCCCCGGGACATTCAGTACTTC.

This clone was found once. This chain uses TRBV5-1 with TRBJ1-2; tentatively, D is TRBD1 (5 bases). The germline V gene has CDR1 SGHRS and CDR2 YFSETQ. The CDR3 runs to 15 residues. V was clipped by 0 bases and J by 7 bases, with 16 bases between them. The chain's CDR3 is CASSLDVPGKGGYTF. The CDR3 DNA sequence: TGCGCCAGCAGCTTGGATGTCCCAGGGAAGGGTGGCTACACCTTC.

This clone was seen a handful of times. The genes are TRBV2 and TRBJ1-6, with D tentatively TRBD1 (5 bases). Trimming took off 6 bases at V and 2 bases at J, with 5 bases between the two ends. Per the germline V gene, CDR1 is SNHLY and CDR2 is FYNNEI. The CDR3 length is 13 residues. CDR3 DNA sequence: TGTGCCAGCAGGGACACCTATAATTCACCCCTCCACTTT. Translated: CASRDTYNSPLHF.

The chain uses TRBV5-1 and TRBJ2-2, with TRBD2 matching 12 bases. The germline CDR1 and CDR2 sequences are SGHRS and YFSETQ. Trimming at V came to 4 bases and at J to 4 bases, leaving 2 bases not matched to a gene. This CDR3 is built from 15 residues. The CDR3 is CASSALAGGTGELFF. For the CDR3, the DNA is TGCGCCAGCAGCGCACTAGCGGGGGGCACCGGGGAGCTGTTTTTT.

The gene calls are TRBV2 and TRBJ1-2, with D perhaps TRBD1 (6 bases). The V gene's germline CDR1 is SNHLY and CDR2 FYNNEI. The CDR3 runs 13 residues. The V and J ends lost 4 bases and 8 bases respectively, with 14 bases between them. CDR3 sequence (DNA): TGTGCCAGCAGTGCTGGGGGGCGCCCGGGCTACACCTTC. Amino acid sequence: CASSAGGRPGYTF.

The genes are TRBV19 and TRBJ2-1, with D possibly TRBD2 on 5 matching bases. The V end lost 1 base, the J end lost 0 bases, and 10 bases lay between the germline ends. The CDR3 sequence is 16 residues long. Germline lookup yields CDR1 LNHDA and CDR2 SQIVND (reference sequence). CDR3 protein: CASSIGPGSSYNEQFF. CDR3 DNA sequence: TGTGCCAGTAGTATAGGTCCGGGGTCCTCCTACAATGAGCAGTTCTTC.

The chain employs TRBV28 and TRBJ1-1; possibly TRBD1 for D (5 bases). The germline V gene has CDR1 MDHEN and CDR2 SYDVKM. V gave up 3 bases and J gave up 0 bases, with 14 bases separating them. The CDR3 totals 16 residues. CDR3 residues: CASSFPPGGVNTEAFF. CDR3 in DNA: TGTGCCAGCAGTTTCCCACCCGGAGGGGTGAACACTGAAGCTTTCTTT.

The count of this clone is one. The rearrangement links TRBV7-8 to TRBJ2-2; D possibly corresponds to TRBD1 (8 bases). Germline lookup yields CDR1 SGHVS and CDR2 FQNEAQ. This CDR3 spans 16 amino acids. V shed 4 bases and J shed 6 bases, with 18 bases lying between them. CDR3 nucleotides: TGTGCCAGCAGCTCCCGGACAGGGAGGGGACCCGGGGAGCTGTTTTTT. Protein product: CASSSRTGRGPGELFF.

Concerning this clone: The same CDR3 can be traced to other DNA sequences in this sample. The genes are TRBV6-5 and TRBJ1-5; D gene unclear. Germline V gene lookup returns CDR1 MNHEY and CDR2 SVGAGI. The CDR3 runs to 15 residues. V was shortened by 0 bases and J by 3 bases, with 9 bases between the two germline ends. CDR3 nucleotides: TGTGCCAGCAGTTACTCGTCCGGGCCCAATCAGCCCCAGCATTTT. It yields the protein CASSYSSGPNQPQHF.

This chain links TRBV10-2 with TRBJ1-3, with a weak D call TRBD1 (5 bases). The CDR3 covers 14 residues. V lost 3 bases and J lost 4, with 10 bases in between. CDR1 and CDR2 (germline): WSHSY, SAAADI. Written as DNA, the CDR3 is TGCGCCAGCAGTGAACAGCAGGGAGGAAACACCATATATTTT. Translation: CASSEQQGGNTIYF.

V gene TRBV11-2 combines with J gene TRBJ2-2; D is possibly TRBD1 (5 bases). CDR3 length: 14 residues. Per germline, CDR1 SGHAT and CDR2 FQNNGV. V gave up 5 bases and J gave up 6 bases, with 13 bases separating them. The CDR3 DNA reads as TGTGCCAGCAGCCTAGGGTCCAGGGCCGGGGAGCTGTTTTTT. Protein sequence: CASSLGSRAGELFF.

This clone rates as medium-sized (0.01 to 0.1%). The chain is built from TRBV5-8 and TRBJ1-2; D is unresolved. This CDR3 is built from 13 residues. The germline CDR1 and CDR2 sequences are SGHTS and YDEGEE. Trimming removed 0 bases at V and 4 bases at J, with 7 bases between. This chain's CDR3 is CASSLGRRYGYTF. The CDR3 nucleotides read TGTGCCAGCAGCTTGGGGAGGCGCTATGGCTACACCTTC.

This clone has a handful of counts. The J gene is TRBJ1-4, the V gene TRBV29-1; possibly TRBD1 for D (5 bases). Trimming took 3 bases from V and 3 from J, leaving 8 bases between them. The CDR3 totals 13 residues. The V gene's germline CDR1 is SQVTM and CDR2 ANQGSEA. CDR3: CSVESGPNEKLFF. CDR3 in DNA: TGCAGCGTTGAGTCAGGGCCTAATGAAAAACTGTTTTTT.

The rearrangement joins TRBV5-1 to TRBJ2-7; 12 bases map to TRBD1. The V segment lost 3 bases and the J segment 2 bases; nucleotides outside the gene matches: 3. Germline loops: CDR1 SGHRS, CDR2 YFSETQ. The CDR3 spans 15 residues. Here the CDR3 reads CASSWDRGHPYEQYF. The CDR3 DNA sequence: TGCGCCAGCAGCTGGGACAGGGGGCATCCCTACGAGCAGTACTTC.

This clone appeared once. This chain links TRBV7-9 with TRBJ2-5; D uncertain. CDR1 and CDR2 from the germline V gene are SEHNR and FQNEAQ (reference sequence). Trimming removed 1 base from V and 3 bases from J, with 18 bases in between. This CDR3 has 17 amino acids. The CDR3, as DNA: TGTGCCAGCAGCTTAGGGGTTGGGGTGAATCAGAAAGAGACCCAGTACTTC. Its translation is CASSLGVGVNQKETQYF.

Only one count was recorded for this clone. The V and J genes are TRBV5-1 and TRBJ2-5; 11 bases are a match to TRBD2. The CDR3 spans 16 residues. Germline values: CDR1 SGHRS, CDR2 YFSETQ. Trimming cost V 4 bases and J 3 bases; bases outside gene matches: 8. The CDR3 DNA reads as TGCGCCAGCAGCCCGAACCTACTAGCGGGGGAAGAGACCCAGTACTTC. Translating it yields CASSPNLLAGEETQYF.

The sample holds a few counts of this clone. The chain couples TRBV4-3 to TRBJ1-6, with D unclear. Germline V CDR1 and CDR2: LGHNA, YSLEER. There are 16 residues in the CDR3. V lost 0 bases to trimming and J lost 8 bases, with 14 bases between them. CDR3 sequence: CASSQERPEIHSPLHF. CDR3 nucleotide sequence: TGCGCCAGCAGCCAAGAACGTCCCGAGATCCATTCACCCCTCCACTTT.

The CDR3 region is CASRLTEAAFF. DNA of the CDR3: TGTGCCAGCAGGCTAACAGAGGCAGCTTTCTTT. V usage is TRBV6-1 and J usage is TRBJ1-1; D ambiguous. The CDR3 totals 11 residues. Trimming removed 6 bases at V and 10 bases at J, with 12 bases between. CDR1 is MNHNS, CDR2 SASEGT, per germline.

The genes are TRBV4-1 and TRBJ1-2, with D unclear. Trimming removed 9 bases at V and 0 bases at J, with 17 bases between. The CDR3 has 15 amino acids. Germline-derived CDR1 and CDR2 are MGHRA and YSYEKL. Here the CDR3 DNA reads TGCGCCAGTAACCGAGGGCCACCAGCTAACTATGGCTACACCTTC. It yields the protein CASNRGPPANYGYTF.

The CDR3 loop is CASSPISGGEETQYF. DNA for the CDR3: TGTGCCAGCAGCCCTATTAGCGGGGGGGAAGAGACCCAGTACTTC. V usage is TRBV5-4 and J usage is TRBJ2-5; 11 nucleotides align to TRBD2. From germline, CDR1 is SGHNT and CDR2 YYREEE (reference sequence). The CDR3 spans 15 residues. V shed 4 bases and J 3 bases; nucleotides not matched to a gene: 5.